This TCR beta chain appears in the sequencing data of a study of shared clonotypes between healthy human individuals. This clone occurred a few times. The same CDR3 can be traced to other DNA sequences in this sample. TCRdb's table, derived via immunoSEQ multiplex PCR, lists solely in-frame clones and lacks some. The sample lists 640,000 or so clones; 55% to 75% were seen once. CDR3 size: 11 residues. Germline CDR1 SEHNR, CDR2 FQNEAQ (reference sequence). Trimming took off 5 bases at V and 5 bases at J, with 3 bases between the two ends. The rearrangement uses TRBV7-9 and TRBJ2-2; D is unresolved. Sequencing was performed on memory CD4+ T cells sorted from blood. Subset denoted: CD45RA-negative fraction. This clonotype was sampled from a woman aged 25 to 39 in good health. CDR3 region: CASSPTGELFF. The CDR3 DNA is TGTGCCAGCAGCCCGACCGGGGAGCTGTTTTTT.